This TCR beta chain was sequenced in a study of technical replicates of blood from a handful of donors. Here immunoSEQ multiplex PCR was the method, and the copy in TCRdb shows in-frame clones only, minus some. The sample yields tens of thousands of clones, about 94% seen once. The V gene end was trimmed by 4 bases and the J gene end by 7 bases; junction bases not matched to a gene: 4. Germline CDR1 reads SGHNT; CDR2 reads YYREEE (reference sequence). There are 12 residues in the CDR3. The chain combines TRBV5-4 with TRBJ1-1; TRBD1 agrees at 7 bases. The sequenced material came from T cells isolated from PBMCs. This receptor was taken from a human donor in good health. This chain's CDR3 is CASSPAGGEAFF. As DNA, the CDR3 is TGTGCCAGCAGCCCCGCAGGGGGTGAAGCTTTCTTT.